These 12 T cell receptor beta chains originate from one sample sequenced in a study of early T cells in non-severe SARS-CoV-2 infection. TCRdb recomputed calls from the 5' RACE reads with MiXCR, one row per CDR3 protein. In the table there are over 80,000 distinct CDR3 sequences, about 12% of which are singletons. This sample comprised whole blood, obtained at baseline. These receptors originate from an adult who was a healthcare worker with PCR-confirmed SARS-CoV-2 infection or an uninfected control (not recorded which).

This clonotype was seen more than once but under ten times. The rearrangement uses TRBV5-6 and TRBJ2-3; 14 bases are shared with TRBD2. Germline CDR1 and CDR2: SGHDT and YYEEEE. J lost 1 base, V lost 4 bases, and 2 bases had no gene match. There are 16 residues in the CDR3. The CDR3 nucleotides are TGTGCCAGCAGCGGGACTAGCGGGGGTCGCACAGATACGCAGTATTTT. This gives the protein CASSGTSGGRTDTQYF.

This chain uses TRBV10-1 with TRBJ1-1; 9 bases are a match to TRBD1. This CDR3 contains 17 residues. Germline V gene lookup returns CDR1 WNHNN and CDR2 SYGVQD (reference sequence). The J segment lost 0 bases and the V segment lost 0 bases, leaving 5 bases of the junction unmatched. In DNA form, the CDR3 reads TGCGCCAGCAGTGAGTCGACAGGGGGAAACATGAACACTGAAGCTTTCTTT. Amino acid sequence: CASSESTGGNMNTEAFF.

This clonotype was counted between two and nine times. This chain links TRBV3-1 with TRBJ2-1; D is undetermined. This CDR3 region has 15 residues. Trimming stripped 2 bases from V and 0 bases from J, with 8 bases between. The germline CDR1 and CDR2 sequences are LGHDT and YNNKEL (reference sequence). The CDR3 loop reads CASSQWAGSYNEQFF. The CDR3 DNA sequence: TGTGCCAGCAGCCAATGGGCAGGCTCCTACAATGAGCAGTTCTTC.

This clonotype was seen a few times. This chain links TRBV12-3 or TRBV12-4 with TRBJ1-2; 9 nucleotides agree with TRBD1. With 4 bases clipped from V and 4 bases from J, the junction kept 1 base outside the gene matches. The CDR3 length is 13 residues. In DNA form, the CDR3 reads TGTGCCAGCAGTTCGACAGGGGGCTATGGCTACACCTTC. Residues: CASSSTGGYGYTF.

This clonotype has just a few counts. The V and J genes are TRBV13 and TRBJ2-1; no firm D call. Deletions cut 6 bases from V and 5 bases from J, with 11 bases between. The CDR3 spans 13 residues. CDR1 PRHDT and CDR2 FYEKMQ come from the germline V gene (reference sequence). The CDR3 is CASRERLNNEQFF. DNA for the CDR3: TGTGCCAGCAGGGAGCGACTTAACAATGAGCAGTTCTTC.

V is TRBV7-6 and J is TRBJ2-7; possible D gene TRBD2, 6 bases. The CDR3 has 14 residues. Germline V lookup: CDR1 SGHVS, CDR2 FNYEAQ. V lost 4 bases to trimming and J lost 2 bases, with 12 bases between them. The CDR3 nucleotides read TGTGCCAGCAGCTCCCGGGGACTGCCCTACGAGCAGTACTTC. The encoded protein is CASSSRGLPYEQYF. Full variable domain (rest looked up from reference TRBV7-6 and TRBJ2-7): GAGVSQSPRYKVTKRGQDVALRCDPISGHVSLYWYRQALGQGPEFLTYFNYEAQQDKSGLPNDRFSAERPEGSISTLTIQRTEQRDSAMYRCASSSRGLPYEQYFGPGTRLTVT.

This chain links TRBV28 with TRBJ1-5, with 11 bases that match TRBD1. The CDR3 contains 15 residues. CDR1 and CDR2 (germline): MDHEN, SYDVKM. Germline trimming cut 3 bases from V and 4 bases from J; bases unmatched to any gene: 2. As DNA, the CDR3 is TGTGCCAGCAGTTTGGGGACAGGGGGTAATCAGCCCCAGCATTTT. Protein product: CASSLGTGGNQPQHF. Based on the CDR3 plus reference TRBV28 and TRBJ1-5, the full variable domain is DVKVTQSSRYLVKRTGEKVFLECVQDMDHENMFWYRQDPGLGLRLIYFSYDVKMKEKGDIPEGYSVSREKKERFSLILESASTNQTSMYLCASSLGTGGNQPQHFGDGTRLSIL.

This clonotype was found many times. The chain couples TRBV3-1 to TRBJ2-1; D tentatively fits TRBD1 or TRBD2 (5 bases each). The CDR3 length is 12 residues. Trimming stripped 4 bases from V and 6 bases from J, with 7 bases between. Germline V gene data show CDR1 as LGHDT and CDR2 as YNNKEL (reference sequence). CDR3 coding DNA: TGTGCCAGCAGCCGGGGGACCAATGAGCAGTTCTTC. Protein product: CASSRGTNEQFF.

The rearrangement links TRBV15 to TRBJ1-1, with D maybe TRBD1 (6 bases). The CDR3 is made up of 15 amino acids. CDR1 and CDR2 from the germline V gene are LNHNV and YYDKDF (reference sequence). Trimming removed 9 bases at V and 1 base at J, with 18 bases between. The CDR3 DNA reads as TGTGCCACAGCAGAGGGGGACATGCAGAACACTGAAGCTTTCTTT. Protein product: CATAEGDMQNTEAFF.

In this sample, this clonotype turned up a few times. V and J are TRBV6-5 and TRBJ2-3, with D possibly being TRBD2 (6 bases). Between the trimmed V and J ends, which lost 3 bases and 6 bases, there was a span of 13 bases. CDR1 is MNHEY and CDR2 is SVGAGI in the germline V gene. This CDR3 comprises 14 residues. The CDR3 protein is CASSYNGRGDTQYF. The CDR3 nucleotides are TGTGCCAGCAGTTATAACGGGAGAGGGGATACGCAGTATTTT.

The table lists this clonotype with many counts. This rearrangement joins TRBV2 to TRBJ2-7; 8 positions match TRBD1. V lost 6 bases to trimming and J lost 4 bases; unmatched junction nucleotides: 11. CDR3 length: 15 amino acids. Germline V CDR1 and CDR2: SNHLY, FYNNEI. The CDR3 DNA reads TGTGCCAGCAGGCCCCGTCCCAGGGGGCCGTACGAGCAGTACTTC. Amino acid sequence: CASRPRPRGPYEQYF.

The rearrangement links TRBV9 to TRBJ2-7; 12 bases match TRBD2. In germline, CDR1 is SGDLS, CDR2 YYNGEE. J lost 6 bases, V lost 4 bases, and 8 bases had no gene match. This CDR3 is 15 amino acids long. The CDR3 sequence: CASSPLAGGPGEQYF. DNA for the CDR3: TGTGCCAGCAGCCCACTAGCGGGGGGCCCCGGCGAGCAGTACTTC.